This T cell receptor beta chain was sequenced in a study of cytomegalovirus exposure and HLA in healthy donors. Study in general: HLA-typed donors were the source of roughly 85 million unique TCRs held in an early data release.

General study results and limits: When the data were analyzed later, several of the most significant clusters appeared to be linked to common viral pathogens.

This CDR3 is built from 15 residues. Germline assignment: CDR1 SGHDN and CDR2 FVKESK. V lost 0 bases, J lost 7 bases, and 10 bases lay in between. Concerning this clone: The antigen is unknown.

Primers for the PCR totalled 60 Vbeta and 13 Jbeta. The assay was immunoSEQ multiplex PCR, and TCRdb's table has in-frame clones only and misses some. The sample consists of fewer than 200,000 clones, around 72% of them appearing once. Material: PBMCs. The sequence was obtained from a man aged 40-50 years in good health and CMV-seropositive. This chain joins TRBV14 and TRBJ1-6, with D perhaps TRBD1 (5 bases). CDR3 sequence (DNA): TGTGCCAGCAGCCAAGACTTGGGGCTAAATTCACCCCTCCACTTT. It is translated as CASSQDLGLNSPLHF.